Listed below are T cell receptor beta chains from one sample, sequenced in a study of PD-1 blockade in classical Hodgkin lymphoma. Using immunoSEQ multiplex PCR, the repertoire was profiled, and TCRdb retains in-frame clones only, with some absent. The sample has tens of thousands of clones, less than 75% seen once; the top ten hold 1.2%. This material consisted of CD4+ T cells from blood, taken before the fourth cycle of nivolumab. These receptors were obtained from a human donor with classical Hodgkin lymphoma. Both conserved end residues are part of each CDR3. The D gene is left open where the match is weak. Not all rows give a size; the values are once, few, many and, for expanded clones, a class.

v_gene	d_gene	abundance	j_gene	CDR3nt	CDR3aa
TRBV6-6	TRBD2	-	TRBJ2-3	TGTGCCAGCACCTTAGCGGGGGGGCCTTCCACAGATACGCAGTATTTT	CASTLAGGPSTDTQYF
TRBV19	-	few	TRBJ1-2	TGTGCCAGTAGTTGGGGGAATGGCTACACCTTC	CASSWGNGYTF
TRBV7-2	TRBD1	-	TRBJ2-1	TGTGCCAGCAGCTCTCAAACCGGGACAGATGAGCAGTTCTTC	CASSSQTGTDEQFF
TRBV5-4	-	-	TRBJ1-4	TGTGCCAGCAGCCCCGGGCTCCCGGGGGCTAATGAAAAACTGTTTTTT	CASSPGLPGANEKLFF
TRBV7-3	-	once	TRBJ2-2	TGTGCCAGCAGCCCTCGGGGCGGGAACACCGGGGAGCTGTTTTTT	CASSPRGGNTGELFF
TRBV6-1	TRBD1	-	TRBJ2-2	TGTGCCAGCAGTGAAACTTTATTCGGGACAGGTCCGAACACCGGGGAGCTGTTTTTT	CASSETLFGTGPNTGELFF
TRBV11-2	TRBD1	few	TRBJ1-6	TGTGCCAGCAGCCGAAGACAGGGTAATTCACCCCTCCACTTT	CASSRRQGNSPLHF
TRBV28	-	-	TRBJ1-3	TGTGCCAGCAATTATAGAGCTGGAAACACCATATATTTT	CASNYRAGNTIYF
TRBV10-2	-	-	TRBJ2-7	TGCGCCAGCAGTGACACTCGCTACGAGCAGTACTTC	CASSDTRYEQYF
TRBV5-1	TRBD1	-	TRBJ2-5	TGCGCCAGCAGCTTGGGCGGGACAGGGGGCGAGACCCAGTACTTC	CASSLGGTGGETQYF
TRBV12-5	TRBD2	few	TRBJ2-1	TGTGCTAGTGGCCCTCAGCGGGGAGTATACAATGAGCAGTTCTTC	CASGPQRGVYNEQFF
TRBV5-1	-	-	TRBJ1-5	TGCGCCAGCAGCTTGACAGTGAATCAGCCCCAGCATTTT	CASSLTVNQPQHF
TRBV18	TRBD2	-	TRBJ2-7	TGTGCCAGCTCACTTAATCCTCTAGCGGGGGGCTACGAGCAGTACTTC	CASSLNPLAGGYEQYF
TRBV7-2	-	-	TRBJ2-7	TGTGCCAGCAGCTTAGACGGGACACGGTTCTACGAGCAGTACTTC	CASSLDGTRFYEQYF
TRBV28	TRBD1	-	TRBJ1-5	TGTGCCAGCAGCAACAACGACAGGGGTCGGGGTCGCAATCAGCCCCAGCATTTT	CASSNNDRGRGRNQPQHF
TRBV19	-	-	TRBJ1-2	TGTGCCAGTAGTATGGTCCCAGGGACGAATGGCTACACCTTC	CASSMVPGTNGYTF
TRBV7-6	TRBD1	-	TRBJ1-3	TGTGCCAGCAGCTTAAAGACAGGGGGATACGGAAACACCATATATTTT	CASSLKTGGYGNTIYF
TRBV18	-	-	TRBJ1-2	TGTGCCAGCTCGAATTTGGGGACCCGCGACGGCTACACCTTC	CASSNLGTRDGYTF
TRBV5-6	-	few	TRBJ1-3	TGTGCCAGCAGCTTGGCCGGAAACACCATATATTTT	CASSLAGNTIYF
TRBV19	-	-	TRBJ2-7	TGTGCCAGTCACAACATCGGGGGTCCCCCCTACGAGCAGTACTTC	CASHNIGGPPYEQYF
TRBV20-1	-	-	TRBJ1-1	TGCAGTGGAAGTCTGAACACTGAAGCTTTCTTT	CSGSLNTEAFF
TRBV6-1	-	-	TRBJ2-5	TGTGCCAGCAGTGAAGCGTCGGACTTTCAAGAGACCCAGTACTTC	CASSEASDFQETQYF
TRBV5-8	-	-	TRBJ1-1	TGTGCCAGCAGCTTGATGGGGAACACTGAAGCTTTCTTT	CASSLMGNTEAFF
TRBV30	TRBD1	-	TRBJ2-7	TGTGCCTGGAGTTATGGACAGGGACCTTCCTACGAGCAGTACTTC	CAWSYGQGPSYEQYF
TRBV20-1	-	once	TRBJ2-4	TGCAGTGCTAGTCGAAACATTCAGTACTTC	CSASRNIQYF
TRBV19	-	once	TRBJ1-1	TGTGCCAGTAGTATGCGGGGGCTGAACGCTGAAGCTTTCTTT	CASSMRGLNAEAFF
TRBV30	-	few	TRBJ1-1	TGTGCCTCCGAGGGGGGGTTGGGGACTGAAGCTTTCTTT	CASEGGLGTEAFF
TRBV7-2	-	-	TRBJ2-7	TGTGCCAGCAGCTTAGCCATCAGGGTCGAGCAGTACTTC	CASSLAIRVEQYF
TRBV18	-	-	TRBJ2-7	TGTGCCAGCTCACCAGATACTACCTACGAGCAGTACTTC	CASSPDTTYEQYF
TRBV2	-	-	TRBJ2-3	TGTGCCAGCAGTACAGTATGGGGAGATACGCAGTATTTT	CASSTVWGDTQYF
TRBV6-1	-	-	TRBJ1-5	TGTGCCAGCAGTGATCCCAGGCATAGCAATCAGCCCCAGCATTTT	CASSDPRHSNQPQHF
TRBV11-2	-	-	TRBJ1-2	TGTGCCAGCAGCTTAGATCTAGGGGTTCGAGGCTACACCTTC	CASSLDLGVRGYTF
TRBV7-6	-	-	TRBJ1-6	TGTGCCAGCAGCCGTCCGAGTTCACCCCTCCACTTT	CASSRPSSPLHF
TRBV6-5	-	-	TRBJ2-7	TGTGCCAGCAGTTACGGGAGTGGGGGTGCAACCTACGAGCAGTACTTC	CASSYGSGGATYEQYF
TRBV11-2	TRBD2	-	TRBJ2-7	TGTGCCAGCAGTCGCGGACTAGCGGGGAGCTCCTACGAGCAGTACTTC	CASSRGLAGSSYEQYF
TRBV29-1	-	once	TRBJ1-2	TGCAGCGTTGTGTTCAGAGGTCAGGGGTTTAACTATGGCTACACCTTC	CSVVFRGQGFNYGYTF
TRBV27	-	-	TRBJ2-2	TGTGCCAGCCGTACGGGTCCTGGGGACGGGGAGCTGTTTTTT	CASRTGPGDGELFF
TRBV18	TRBD1	-	TRBJ2-7	TGTGCCAGCTCACAGGGACAGGCGACCTACGAGCAGTACTTC	CASSQGQATYEQYF
TRBV28	-	once	TRBJ1-2	TGTGCCAGCAGTTTATCCAGGGTTAACTATGGCTACACCTTC	CASSLSRVNYGYTF
TRBV29-1	TRBD1	-	TRBJ2-1	TGCAGCTTTGCCCCCTCCGGGACAGGGTTGTCCAATGAGCAGTTCTTC	CSFAPSGTGLSNEQFF
TRBV10-2	-	-	TRBJ2-7	TGCGCCAGCAGTGAGTTTCCAGGGGGGTACGAGCAGTACTTC	CASSEFPGGYEQYF
TRBV4-3	-	-	TRBJ2-7	TGCGCCAGCAGCCGGGACACTTCCTACGAGCAGTACTTC	CASSRDTSYEQYF
TRBV5-3	-	-	TRBJ1-1	TGTGCCAGAAGCTTGGATGTACAATTTATGAACACTGAAGCTTTCTTT	CARSLDVQFMNTEAFF
TRBV10-3	-	-	TRBJ2-7	TGTGCCACCAGGGTCTCGCCCACCTACGAGCAGTACTTC	CATRVSPTYEQYF
TRBV29-1	-	-	TRBJ1-6	TGCAGCGTTGGCGAGGGAGGGAATTCACCCCTCCACTTT	CSVGEGGNSPLHF
TRBV7-3	-	-	TRBJ2-2	TGTGCCAGCAGCACGGGCCAAAGCGCCGGGGAGCTGTTTTTT	CASSTGQSAGELFF
TRBV18	TRBD2	-	TRBJ2-7	TGTGCCAGCTCCCGGGGAGGGAGCTACGAGCAGTACTTC	CASSRGGSYEQYF
TRBV18	TRBD1	few	TRBJ1-2	TGTGCCAGCTCACCAGGGACAGGGGGTAACTATGGCTACACCTTC	CASSPGTGGNYGYTF
TRBV7-8	-	once	TRBJ2-3	TGTGCCAGCAGCTCCTTGGGGACCACAGATACGCAGTATTTT	CASSSLGTTDTQYF
TRBV7-2	-	-	TRBJ2-2	TGTGCCAGCAGCTTAGATATCGGGGAGCTGTTTTTT	CASSLDIGELFF
TRBV28	-	-	TRBJ1-1	TGTGCCAGCAGTTTATGGAGTGGTAGGGGCACTGAAGCTTTCTTT	CASSLWSGRGTEAFF
TRBV7-8	TRBD1	-	TRBJ2-2	TGTGCCAGCAGCTCGAGGGACAGGAACACCGGGGAGCTGTTTTTT	CASSSRDRNTGELFF
TRBV19	-	-	TRBJ1-2	TGTGCCAGTAGTATTGGGGTACAGACTAACTATGGCTACACCTTC	CASSIGVQTNYGYTF
TRBV5-1	TRBD1	few	TRBJ2-7	TGCGCCAGCAGCCCGGGGACAGTTCTCTCCTACGAGCAGTACTTC	CASSPGTVLSYEQYF
TRBV5-1	TRBD1	-	TRBJ2-2	TGCGCCAGCAGCTTCCGACAGGGGACCGGGGAGCTGTTTTTT	CASSFRQGTGELFF